The rows below give T cell receptor beta chains drawn from one sample of a study of neoadjuvant nivolumab and ipilimumab in lung cancer. The assay was immunoSEQ multiplex PCR, and TCRdb's table has in-frame clones only and misses some. The repertoire consists of roughly 32,000 clones, with 92% occurring once and the leading ten covering around 2%. This specimen consisted of peripheral blood, obtained after neoadjuvant nivolumab, alone or with ipilimumab, at or shortly before surgery. These receptors came from an adult with non-small cell lung cancer. Each CDR3 is given with its conserved first and last residue. The order of the fields is clone size, V gene, D gene, J gene, CDR3 protein, CDR3 DNA. D genes are given only for firm matches. Not every row has a clone size; where given, it reads once, few, many or a size class.

clone size: NA; V gene: TRBV5-4; D gene: NA; J gene: TRBJ1-2; CDR3 protein: CASSLDGYGYTF; CDR3 DNA: TGTGCCAGCAGCTTGGATGGATATGGCTACACCTTC
clone size: NA; V gene: TRBV28; D gene: TRBD2; J gene: TRBJ2-1; CDR3 protein: CASSQLAGRSYNEQFF; CDR3 DNA: TGTGCCAGCAGCCAACTAGCGGGCCGCTCCTACAATGAGCAGTTCTTC
clone size: NA; V gene: TRBV5-4; D gene: TRBD1; J gene: TRBJ1-1; CDR3 protein: CASSLAGTGRWNTEAFF; CDR3 DNA: TGTGCCAGCAGCTTGGCCGGGACAGGGCGATGGAACACTGAAGCTTTCTTT
clone size: once; V gene: TRBV5-1; D gene: NA; J gene: TRBJ2-2; CDR3 protein: CASSWKAEAGELFF; CDR3 DNA: TGCGCCAGCAGCTGGAAGGCAGAGGCCGGGGAGCTGTTTTTT
clone size: NA; V gene: TRBV11-2; D gene: NA; J gene: TRBJ2-2; CDR3 protein: CASTGPPEGVPEGELFF; CDR3 DNA: TGTGCCAGCACCGGACCCCCAGAGGGCGTGCCCGAGGGGGAGCTGTTTTTT
clone size: NA; V gene: TRBV11-2; D gene: NA; J gene: TRBJ1-2; CDR3 protein: CASSLGPGQHYGYTF; CDR3 DNA: TGTGCCAGCAGCTTAGGCCCCGGGCAGCACTATGGCTACACCTTC
clone size: NA; V gene: TRBV5-1; D gene: NA; J gene: TRBJ2-2; CDR3 protein: CASNPARDTGELFF; CDR3 DNA: TGCGCCAGCAATCCAGCACGCGACACCGGGGAGCTGTTTTTT
clone size: NA; V gene: TRBV10-1; D gene: TRBD2; J gene: TRBJ2-2; CDR3 protein: CASSGGLAGGGTGELFF; CDR3 DNA: TGCGCCAGCAGTGGGGGTCTAGCGGGAGGGGGTACCGGGGAGCTGTTTTTT
clone size: NA; V gene: TRBV7-8; D gene: TRBD1; J gene: TRBJ2-2; CDR3 protein: CASSLVVLRGLSSTGELFF; CDR3 DNA: TGTGCCAGCAGCTTAGTAGTTCTCAGGGGGTTGTCAAGTACCGGGGAGCTGTTTTTT
clone size: NA; V gene: TRBV13; D gene: NA; J gene: TRBJ1-1; CDR3 protein: CASSSGLNTEAFF; CDR3 DNA: TGTGCCAGCAGTTCGGGTTTGAACACTGAAGCTTTCTTT
clone size: NA; V gene: TRBV11-2; D gene: NA; J gene: TRBJ2-7; CDR3 protein: CASSSLGAPEQYF; CDR3 DNA: TGTGCCAGCAGCTCCCTCGGTGCCCCTGAGCAGTACTTC
clone size: NA; V gene: TRBV5-1; D gene: NA; J gene: TRBJ2-1; CDR3 protein: CASSLADPRSNEQFF; CDR3 DNA: TGCGCCAGCAGCTTGGCGGACCCCAGGAGCAATGAGCAGTTCTTC
clone size: NA; V gene: TRBV5-1; D gene: TRBD2; J gene: TRBJ2-5; CDR3 protein: CASSLNLGGEETQYF; CDR3 DNA: TGCGCCAGCAGCTTGAATCTGGGAGGGGAAGAGACCCAGTACTTC
clone size: NA; V gene: TRBV11-2; D gene: NA; J gene: TRBJ2-5; CDR3 protein: CASSREGGSETQYF; CDR3 DNA: TGTGCCAGCAGCCGGGAAGGGGGTTCCGAGACCCAGTACTTC
clone size: few; V gene: TRBV2; D gene: TRBD1; J gene: TRBJ2-7; CDR3 protein: CASSDPGQGAHQQYF; CDR3 DNA: TGTGCCAGCAGTGACCCGGGACAGGGGGCCCACCAGCAGTACTTC
clone size: NA; V gene: TRBV6-5; D gene: NA; J gene: TRBJ1-5; CDR3 protein: CASGQGFRQPQHF; CDR3 DNA: TGTGCCAGCGGTCAGGGGTTCAGACAGCCCCAGCATTTT
clone size: few; V gene: TRBV14; D gene: TRBD2; J gene: TRBJ2-1; CDR3 protein: CASSQEYKLAGVNEQFF; CDR3 DNA: TGTGCCAGCAGCCAAGAATACAAACTAGCGGGTGTCAATGAGCAGTTCTTC
clone size: once; V gene: TRBV7-8; D gene: NA; J gene: TRBJ2-7; CDR3 protein: CASSFGGTYEQYF; CDR3 DNA: TGTGCCAGCAGCTTCGGCGGGACGTACGAGCAGTACTTC
clone size: NA; V gene: TRBV15; D gene: NA; J gene: TRBJ2-2; CDR3 protein: CATSRELRETGELFF; CDR3 DNA: TGTGCCACCAGCAGAGAACTAAGGGAGACCGGGGAGCTGTTTTTT
clone size: NA; V gene: TRBV28; D gene: NA; J gene: TRBJ1-1; CDR3 protein: CASRIGLLTEAFF; CDR3 DNA: TGTGCCAGCAGGATAGGGTTGCTCACTGAAGCTTTCTTT
clone size: NA; V gene: TRBV6-1; D gene: NA; J gene: TRBJ1-5; CDR3 protein: CASSHDYKGQPQHF; CDR3 DNA: TGTGCCAGCAGTCATGACTACAAGGGTCAGCCCCAGCATTTT
clone size: NA; V gene: TRBV11-2; D gene: NA; J gene: TRBJ2-3; CDR3 protein: CASSFVSAWGDTQYF; CDR3 DNA: TGTGCCAGCAGCTTTGTCTCTGCCTGGGGTGATACGCAGTATTTT
clone size: NA; V gene: TRBV6-5; D gene: NA; J gene: TRBJ1-1; CDR3 protein: CASHLGTGRDTEAFF; CDR3 DNA: TGTGCCAGCCACCTCGGAACAGGGAGGGACACTGAAGCTTTCTTT
clone size: NA; V gene: TRBV7-8; D gene: NA; J gene: TRBJ2-7; CDR3 protein: CASSLTTASYEQYF; CDR3 DNA: TGTGCCAGCAGCTTAACGACAGCCTCCTACGAGCAGTACTTC
clone size: once; V gene: TRBV28; D gene: NA; J gene: TRBJ1-2; CDR3 protein: CASSFPAGAITPSYGYTF; CDR3 DNA: TGTGCCAGCAGTTTCCCGGCGGGGGCGATTACTCCGTCTTATGGCTACACCTTC
clone size: NA; V gene: TRBV6-4; D gene: NA; J gene: TRBJ1-1; CDR3 protein: CASSDEAGNTEAFF; CDR3 DNA: TGTGCCAGCAGTGACGAGGCCGGGAACACTGAAGCTTTCTTT
clone size: NA; V gene: TRBV5-1; D gene: NA; J gene: TRBJ2-5; CDR3 protein: CASSGQGGAETQYF; CDR3 DNA: TGCGCCAGCAGCGGGCAGGGCGGGGCAGAGACCCAGTACTTC
clone size: NA; V gene: TRBV7-8; D gene: NA; J gene: TRBJ1-5; CDR3 protein: CASSLSGNSNQPQHF; CDR3 DNA: TGTGCCAGCAGCTTATCGGGGAATAGCAATCAGCCCCAGCATTTT
clone size: NA; V gene: TRBV27; D gene: NA; J gene: TRBJ2-7; CDR3 protein: CASSWAGVGEQYF; CDR3 DNA: TGTGCCAGCAGTTGGGCAGGGGTGGGAGAGCAGTACTTC
clone size: NA; V gene: TRBV29-1; D gene: NA; J gene: TRBJ2-5; CDR3 protein: CSVEEGGTKETQYF; CDR3 DNA: TGCAGCGTTGAAGAGGGTGGGACGAAAGAGACCCAGTACTTC